This T cell receptor beta chain was found in a study of cytomegalovirus exposure and HLA in healthy donors. Study-level information: Researchers previously reported finding about 110 million unique TCR beta sequences from 170 million or so T cells.

Per the germline V gene, CDR1 is SEHNR and CDR2 is FQNEAQ (reference sequence). This CDR3 has 15 residues. Researchers ran the PCR with 60 Vbeta and 13 Jbeta primers. The table came from immunoSEQ multiplex PCR; TCRdb's copy has only in-frame clones and leaves some out. The table shows 120,000 or so clones, with around three quarters occurring only once. This clone showed up just a few times. One end of the junction fails to match germline, which may point to a read error. Sequencing used PBMCs. The sequence derives from a female donor in good health and CMV-seronegative. The chain uses TRBV7-9 and TRBJ1-1; TRBD1 might be the D (5 bases). CDR3 in DNA: TGTTCCAGCAGCTCCCTCGGGGGAAAGAACACTGAAGCTTTCTTT. Protein product: CSSSSLGGKNTEAFF.